The clone carrying this T cell receptor (beta chain) was counted a few times. Its antigen is unknown. A mixed TRB-A/B primer pool amplified rearranged TRB by multiplex touch-down PCR. MiXCR, applied by TCRdb to the multiplex PCR reads, yields one record per CDR3 protein. The data show fewer than 7,000 distinct CDR3 sequences, around a fifth seen once. The germline V gene has CDR1 DFQATT and CDR2 SNEGSKA (reference sequence). V lost 5 bases, J lost 5 bases, and 15 bases stayed unmatched. The CDR3 runs 15 residues. The data are from a study of T cell repertoires in aging, cancer and after chemotherapy. Study in general: Paired samples before and after chemotherapy came from chronic lymphocytic leukemia patients on fludarabine- or bendamustine-based regimens. Findings and caveats of the study: No conclusions about immunological memory after chemotherapy can be drawn from the repertoire data. Loss of evenness, beyond lost richness, contributed to age-related TCR diversity decline in cancer patients.

Amplification of TCR beta used genomic DNA extracted from peripheral blood. This receptor was taken from a human donor with a blood cancer. This sequence joins TRBV20-1 and TRBJ2-7; 7 bases are a match to TRBD2. Sequenced material: blood. For the CDR3, the DNA is TGCAGTGCTCATAACCCTCGGACTAGTCAGAACGAGCAGTACTTC. It codes for CSAHNPRTSQNEQYF.